This T cell receptor beta chain was identified during a study of chemoradiotherapy in HPV16-positive cancers. Whole-study context: Candidate HPV-specific clones and shared TCR motifs came from two HPV16-positive patients. Study results and limitations: Candidate HPV-specific clones and E7-related TCR motifs grew in tumor during treatment.

A note on this clone: Its specificity is not known.

Sequencing used immunoSEQ multiplex PCR; TCRdb keeps in-frame clones, though not all of them. Of 15,000 or so clones in the sample, just over 85% are singletons; the top ten hold 3.5%. In germline, CDR1 is SGHDT, CDR2 YYEEEE. This CDR3 is built from 18 residues. Germline trimming cut 3 bases from V and 1 base from J; bases unmatched to any gene: 13. This receptor was obtained from a human donor with HPV-associated anogenital cancer. The material was blood, obtained from a patient who underwent chemoradiotherapy. The chain combines TRBV5-6 with TRBJ2-3; 8 positions match TRBD1. The CDR3 loop reads CASSWMLETGAGTDTQYF. The CDR3 region has the DNA TGTGCCAGCAGCTGGATGCTCGAGACAGGGGCTGGCACAGATACGCAGTATTTT. The full variable domain, in which reference TRBV5-6 and TRBJ2-3 provide the parts outside the CDR3, is DAGVTQSPTHLIKTRGQQVTLRCSPKSGHDTVSWYQQALGQGPQFIFQYYEEEERQRGNFPDRFSGHQFPNYSSELNVNALLLGDSALYLCASSWMLETGAGTDTQYFGPGTRLTVL.